This entry describes one T cell receptor beta chain. The record originates from a study of blood T cell repertoires in COVID-19. Germline-derived CDR1 and CDR2 are WNHNN and SYGVQD (reference sequence). With 6 bases clipped from V and 7 bases from J, the junction kept 6 bases outside the gene matches. CDR3 length equals 15 residues. Original handling: Quantification of nucleated cells was approximated via reference gene primer amplification. Sequenced by immunoSEQ multiplex PCR; TCRdb stores in-frame clones only, minus some. V, J and clone size derive from that table, while D and trimming were established from the DNA sequence. The sample holds some 530,000 clones, 80% to 90% seen once.

This TCR came from a human donor in a cohort sampled during active COVID-19. The sample taken for sequencing was peripheral blood. The V and J genes are TRBV10-1 and TRBJ2-1, with 13 bases that match TRBD2. CDR3 nucleotides: TGCGCCAGCAGCGAGACTAGCGGGAGGATTAATGAGCAGTTCTTC. Its translation is CASSETSGRINEQFF.